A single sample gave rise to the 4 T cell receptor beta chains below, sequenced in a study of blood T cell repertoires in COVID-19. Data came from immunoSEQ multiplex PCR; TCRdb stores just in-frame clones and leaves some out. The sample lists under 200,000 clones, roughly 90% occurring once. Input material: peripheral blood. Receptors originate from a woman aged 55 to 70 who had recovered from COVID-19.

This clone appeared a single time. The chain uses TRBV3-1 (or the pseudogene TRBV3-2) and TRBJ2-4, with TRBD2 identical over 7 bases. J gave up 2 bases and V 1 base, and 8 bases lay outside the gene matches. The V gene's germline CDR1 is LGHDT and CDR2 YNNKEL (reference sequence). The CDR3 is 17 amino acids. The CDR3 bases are TGTGCCAGCAGCCAAGGGGAACTAGCGAGAACCAAAAACATTCAGTACTTC. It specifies CASSQGELARTKNIQYF.

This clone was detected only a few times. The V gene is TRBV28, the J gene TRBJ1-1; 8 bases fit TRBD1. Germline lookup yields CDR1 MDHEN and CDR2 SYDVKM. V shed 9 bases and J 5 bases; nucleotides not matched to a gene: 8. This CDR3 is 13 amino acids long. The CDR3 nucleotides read TGTGCCAGTAAAACAGGGGGTAAGACTGAAGCTTTCTTT. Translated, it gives CASKTGGKTEAFF.

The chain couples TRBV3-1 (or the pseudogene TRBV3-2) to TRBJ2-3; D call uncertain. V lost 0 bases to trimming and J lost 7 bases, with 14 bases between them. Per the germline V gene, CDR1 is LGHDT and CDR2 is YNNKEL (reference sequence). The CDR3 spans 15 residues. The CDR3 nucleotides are TGTGCCAGCAGCCAAGATCTCACCCGCGGATATACGCAGTATTTT. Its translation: CASSQDLTRGYTQYF.

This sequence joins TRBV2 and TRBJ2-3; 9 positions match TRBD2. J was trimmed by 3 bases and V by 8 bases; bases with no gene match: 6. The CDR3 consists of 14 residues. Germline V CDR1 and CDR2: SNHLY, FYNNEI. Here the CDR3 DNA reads TGTGCCAGCGTCAGCGGGGGGCTGACAGATACGCAGTATTTT. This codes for CASVSGGLTDTQYF. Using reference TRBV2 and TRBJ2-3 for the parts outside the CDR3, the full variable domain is EPEVTQTPSHQVTQMGQEVILRCVPISNHLYFYWYRQILGQKVEFLVSFYNNEISEKSEIFDDQFSVERPDGSNFTLKIRSTKLEDSAMYFCASVSGGLTDTQYFGPGTRLTVL.